These T cell receptor beta chains were read from a single sample in a study of beta chain features in type 1 diabetes. The method was immunoSEQ multiplex PCR; TCRdb's version includes in-frame clones alone and lacks a portion of them. The table has under 900,000 clones, roughly a sixth seen once; the top ten hold 0.02% to 0.03%. The sequenced material came from naive CD4+ T cells from blood. The receptors were sampled from a woman aged 18-29 years in good health. The CDR3 runs from the conserved cysteine through the conserved F or W. Fields, in order: clone size, V gene, CDR3 length, D gene, J gene, CDR3 DNA, CDR3 protein. A D gene is named only where the DNA matches it firmly. Expanded clones are given a class, and other clones once, few, many or no size at all.

NA,TRBV13,16,NA,TRBJ2-2,TGTGCCAGCAGCTTAAAGGCCTCTTGGAGCACCGGGGAGCTGTTTTTT,CASSLKASWSTGELFF
few,TRBV5-1,15,NA,TRBJ2-3,TGCGCCAGCAGCACCGACAGGAAGGACACAGATACGCAGTATTTT,CASSTDRKDTDTQYF
NA,TRBV7-9,15,TRBD1,TRBJ2-3,TGTGCCAGCAGCCAGCGACAGGGTGGCACAGATACGCAGTATTTT,CASSQRQGGTDTQYF
NA,TRBV7-9,13,NA,TRBJ1-1,TGTGCCAGCAGCTTAGATCCCGGCACTGAAGCTTTCTTT,CASSLDPGTEAFF
NA,TRBV7-8,13,NA,TRBJ2-1,TGTGCCAGCAGCTTACCAAGATACAATGAGCAGTTCTTC,CASSLPRYNEQFF
NA,TRBV28,16,NA,TRBJ2-6,TGTGCCAGCAGTTTAGACCTGTTCTCTGGGGCCAACGTCCTGACTTTC,CASSLDLFSGANVLTF
NA,TRBV29-1,16,NA,TRBJ2-5,TGCAGCGTTGAAGCCGAACCAAGCGGATCAAGGGAGACCCAGTACTTC,CSVEAEPSGSRETQYF
NA,TRBV9,16,NA,TRBJ2-3,TGTGCCAGCAGCGACACCCCGCGGGCAACCACAGATACGCAGTATTTT,CASSDTPRATTDTQYF
few,TRBV7-2,14,NA,TRBJ2-3,TGTGCCAGCAGGATTACCCGGGGGCGGGATACGCAGTATTTT,CASRITRGRDTQYF
NA,TRBV11-2,16,TRBD2,TRBJ2-3,TGTGCCAGCAGCTTTAGCGGGAGGGCCCGGACAGATACGCAGTATTTT,CASSFSGRARTDTQYF
NA,TRBV9,17,NA,TRBJ2-2,TGTGCCAGCAGCCCAGCGACACGGTCCCTGGGCACCGGGGAGCTGTTTTTT,CASSPATRSLGTGELFF
few,TRBV20-1,11,NA,TRBJ2-7,TGCAGTGCTAATCTGAACTACGAGCAGTACTTC,CSANLNYEQYF
few,TRBV18,12,NA,TRBJ2-1,TGTGCCAGCTCATATCAACCTAATGAGCAGTTCTTC,CASSYQPNEQFF
NA,TRBV6-1,13,TRBD1,TRBJ1-4,TGTGCCGGGAGACAGGGAACTAATGAAAAACTGTTTTTT,CAGRQGTNEKLFF
few,TRBV10-3,13,NA,TRBJ2-5,TGTGCCACCGCCACGATGGGTCCGGAGACCCAGTACTTC,CATATMGPETQYF
NA,TRBV10-3,15,TRBD1,TRBJ1-3,TGTGCCATCAGTGAGGGGACAGGGACTGGAAACACCATATATTTT,CAISEGTGTGNTIYF
NA,TRBV7-2,13,NA,TRBJ2-7,TGTGCCAGCAGCCCTAGTCTCCCGGCCGATAAGTACTTC,CASSPSLPADKYF
few,TRBV29-1,18,TRBD2,TRBJ2-3,TGCAGCGTTGAAGGGACTAGCGGGAGGGCTCCGGGCACAGATACGCAGTATTTT,CSVEGTSGRAPGTDTQYF
NA,TRBV7-2,14,NA,TRBJ2-4,TGTGCCAGCAGCACCGGGCCAGATAAAAACATTCAGTACTTC,CASSTGPDKNIQYF
NA,TRBV4-2,18,NA,TRBJ1-5,TGTGCCAGCAGCCAAGGCCTCCCGTCTGGGGCCCTAAATCAGCCCCAGCATTTT,CASSQGLPSGALNQPQHF
NA,TRBV28,11,NA,TRBJ2-5,TGTGCCAGCAGTTTAAAGGAGACCCAGTACTTC,CASSLKETQYF
NA,TRBV6-5,11,NA,TRBJ2-1,TGTGCCAGCGGGACATACAATGAGCAGTTCTTC,CASGTYNEQFF
NA,TRBV28,15,NA,TRBJ2-1,TGTGCCAGCAGCACTCCCGGGAGCTCCTACAATGAGCAGTTCTTC,CASSTPGSSYNEQFF
NA,TRBV18,15,TRBD2,TRBJ2-1,TGTGCCAGCTCAGCGAGCGGGAGAAAGGGCAATGAGCAGTTCTTC,CASSASGRKGNEQFF
few,TRBV29-1,15,TRBD2,TRBJ2-1,TGCAGCGTTGAGAAGCGGACTAGCGGCAACAATGAGCAGTTCTTC,CSVEKRTSGNNEQFF
few,TRBV4-1,20,TRBD2,TRBJ2-1,TGCGCCAGCAGCCAAGGACAGGACCCTTTCCTAGCGGGAGGCTACAATGAGCAGTTCTTC,CASSQGQDPFLAGGYNEQFF
few,TRBV11-2,15,NA,TRBJ2-3,TGTGCCAGCAGCTTATTGGTCTTGAACACAGATACGCAGTATTTT,CASSLLVLNTDTQYF
few,TRBV7-8,12,NA,TRBJ2-7,TGTGCCAGCAGTCGTCAGTCCTACGAGCAGTACTTC,CASSRQSYEQYF
NA,TRBV29-1,12,NA,TRBJ2-2,TGCAGCGTTGAAAAGAACACCGGGGAGCTGTTTTTT,CSVEKNTGELFF
NA,TRBV6-5,15,NA,TRBJ1-5,TGTGCCAGCACAAGGACAGCTTATAGCAATCAGCCCCAGCATTTT,CASTRTAYSNQPQHF
NA,TRBV28,13,NA,TRBJ2-7,TGTGCCAGCAGTTTATTCCAGGGCTACGAGCAGTACTTC,CASSLFQGYEQYF
NA,TRBV4-3,16,NA,TRBJ1-4,TGCGCCAGCAGCCGCGCGCCGGGACCCACTAATGAAAAACTGTTTTTT,CASSRAPGPTNEKLFF
few,TRBV7-2,18,TRBD2,TRBJ2-7,TGTGCCAGCAGCTTAGTTGTGGGGGGAGGACTAGCAGCATACGAGCAGTACTTC,CASSLVVGGGLAAYEQYF
NA,TRBV28,13,NA,TRBJ2-1,TGTGCCAGCATGCGTACGGCGTACAATGAGCAGTTCTTC,CASMRTAYNEQFF
NA,TRBV28,14,NA,TRBJ2-4,TGTGCCAGCAGTTTACAGGGGACCAAAAACATTCAGTACTTC,CASSLQGTKNIQYF
NA,TRBV4-2,18,NA,TRBJ2-1,TGTGCCAGCAGCCCAAGACAGCAAATTCCGGGGGCGTACAATGAGCAGTTCTTC,CASSPRQQIPGAYNEQFF
NA,TRBV6-6,15,NA,TRBJ2-6,TGTGCCAGCAGTTACACAGGCTCTGGGGCCAACGTCCTGACTTTC,CASSYTGSGANVLTF